These 30 T cell receptor beta chains came from one sample sequenced in a study of blood T cell repertoires in COVID-19. The data were produced by immunoSEQ multiplex PCR, yet TCRdb's version contains in-frame clones alone and is incomplete. The sample has 200,000 to 300,000 clones, about 82% seen once. What was sequenced was peripheral blood. The receptor source for this set is a woman aged 60-75 years with active or convalescent COVID-19.

The gene calls are TRBV6-2 or TRBV6-3 and TRBJ2-5, with 13 bases that match TRBD2. Trimming took 0 bases from V and 5 from J; bases not matched to a gene: 9. Germline CDR1 reads MNHEY; CDR2 reads SVGEGT. CDR3 length equals 18 residues. The CDR3 here is CASSYSLLAGGPGETQYF. Here the CDR3 DNA reads TGTGCCAGCAGTTACTCGTTACTAGCGGGAGGGCCAGGGGAGACCCAGTACTTC.

This clone occurred a few times. The chain carries TRBV19 and TRBJ2-6; TRBD2 is a possible D gene (5 bases). Trimming took 0 bases from V and 0 from J, leaving 6 bases between them. This CDR3 comprises 16 residues. The germline gives CDR1 LNHDA, CDR2 SQIVND (reference sequence). The CDR3 protein is CASSIDGGSGANVLTF. CDR3 coding DNA: TGTGCCAGTAGTATAGACGGAGGCTCTGGGGCCAACGTCCTGACTTTC.

This clone has a count of ten or more. V usage is TRBV24-1 and J usage is TRBJ1-5; D is ambiguous. The ends were cut back, 3 bases at V and 6 bases at J, with 8 bases in the middle. The CDR3 totals 13 residues. Germline values: CDR1 KGHDR, CDR2 SFDVKD. The CDR3 nucleotides read TGTGCCACCAGTGATGTGGGGAGTCAGCCCCAGCATTTT. Protein sequence: CATSDVGSQPQHF.

The chain carries TRBV6-5 and TRBJ2-1; D is unresolved. The CDR3 is 12 amino acids. Trimming took off 2 bases at V and 7 bases at J, with 6 bases between the two ends. The V gene's germline CDR1 is MNHEY and CDR2 SVGAGI. The CDR3 bases are TGTGCCAGCAGTTACGGCTGGAATGAGCAGTTCTTC. Residues: CASSYGWNEQFF.

The chain carries TRBV5-6 and TRBJ1-4, with TRBD1 matching over 8 bases. This CDR3 spans 14 amino acids. Trimming cost V 4 bases and J 8 bases; bases outside gene matches: 7. The germline CDR1 and CDR2 sequences are SGHDT and YYEEEE. The CDR3 nucleotides read TGTGCCAGCAGCGACCCCCGGACAGGGGAAAAACTGTTTTTT. Translation gives CASSDPRTGEKLFF.

The chain uses TRBV11-2 and TRBJ2-7, with 11 bases fitting TRBD2. V shed 2 bases and J 6 bases; nucleotides not matched to a gene: 6. The CDR3 is 15 amino acids. Germline CDR1 reads SGHAT; CDR2 reads FQNNGV. The CDR3 is CASSLTSGSSIEQYF. In DNA form, the CDR3 reads TGTGCCAGCAGCTTAACTAGCGGGAGTAGTATCGAGCAGTACTTC. The whole variable domain, filled in from reference TRBV11-2 and TRBJ2-7, reads EAGVAQSPRYKIIEKRQSVAFWCNPISGHATLYWYQQILGQGPKLLIQFQNNGVVDDSQLPKDRFSAERLKGVDSTLKIQPAKLEDSAVYLCASSLTSGSSIEQYFGPGTRLTVT.

In its sample, this clone was seen a few times. The V and J genes are TRBV2 and TRBJ1-6; 7 positions match TRBD1. Per the germline V gene, CDR1 is SNHLY and CDR2 is FYNNEI. V gave up 7 bases and J gave up 7 bases; unmatched junction bases: 7. The CDR3 extends over 14 amino acids. CDR3 in DNA: TGTGCCAGCAACGGACAGGAGCCGAATTCACCCCTCCACTTT. Protein product: CASNGQEPNSPLHF.

This clone was seen just once. The V and J genes are TRBV7-8 and TRBJ2-3, with D tentatively TRBD1 (5 bases). Per the germline V gene, CDR1 is SGHVS and CDR2 is FQNEAQ. The CDR3 runs to 15 residues. With 5 bases removed from V and 2 bases from J, the gap between germline ends came to 14 bases. The CDR3 coding sequence is TGTGCCAGCAGCAAGGACAACGCATTCACAGATACGCAGTATTTT. Protein product: CASSKDNAFTDTQYF.

The sample holds one count of this clone. The J gene is TRBJ2-7, the V gene TRBV11-2; 7 positions match TRBD1. This CDR3 has 15 amino acids. Germline CDR1 reads SGHAT; CDR2 reads FQNNGV. V shed 0 bases, J shed 7 bases, and the junction held 9 bases outside the gene matches. Written as DNA, the CDR3 is TGTGCCAGCAGCTTAGAAGCGACAGGGTATGAGGAGCAGTACGTC. Translated: CASSLEATGYEEQYV.

V gene TRBV7-2 combines with J gene TRBJ2-3, with 7 bases matching TRBD2. The CDR3 loop spans 19 amino acids. The V and J ends lost 1 base and 0 bases, in that order; junction bases with no gene match: 13. Germline-derived CDR1 and CDR2 are SGHTA and FQGNSA. CDR3 protein: CASSLVRPSGATSTDTQYF. DNA for the CDR3: TGTGCCAGCAGCTTAGTTCGGCCAAGCGGGGCGACTAGCACAGATACGCAGTATTTT.

V usage is TRBV5-1 and J usage is TRBJ1-2; no clear D gene. In germline, CDR1 is SGHRS, CDR2 YFSETQ. The V gene lost 3 bases and the J gene lost 6 bases, with 15 bases spanning the gap. The CDR3 is 14 residues long. The CDR3 DNA reads as TGCGCCAGCAGCTCCCGACTAGAATCCCATGGCTACACCTTC. This encodes CASSSRLESHGYTF.

This clone is termed medium-sized. The chain links TRBV19 to TRBJ1-3; D is undetermined. Per germline, CDR1 LNHDA and CDR2 SQIVND (reference sequence). Between the trimmed V and J ends, which lost 11 bases and 0 bases, there was a span of 14 bases. The CDR3 extends over 14 amino acids. CDR3 nucleotide sequence: TGTGCCGCCAAGAGCGCCTCCTCTGGAAACACCATATATTTT. Protein sequence: CAAKSASSGNTIYF.

This sequence joins TRBV7-9 and TRBJ2-1; 7 bases fit TRBD1. Looked up from germline, CDR1 is SEHNR and CDR2 is FQNEAQ (reference sequence). V gave up 6 bases and J gave up 0 bases; unmatched junction bases: 11. The CDR3 contains 17 residues. The CDR3 DNA reads as TGTGCCAGCAGTATTACAACAGGGGTCGTCTCCTACAATGAGCAGTTCTTC. Translated: CASSITTGVVSYNEQFF.

The chain employs TRBV7-8 and TRBJ2-7; D is possibly TRBD1 or TRBD2 (7 bases each). The length of the CDR3 is 11 residues. Germline V gene sequence: CDR1 SGHVS, CDR2 FQNEAQ. V lost 5 bases to trimming and J lost 7 bases, with 9 bases between them. The CDR3 DNA is TGTGCCAGCAGCCAGGGGGGGGAGCAGTACGTC. Its protein is CASSQGGEQYV.

The chain employs TRBV4-1 and TRBJ1-3; weak D call: TRBD1 (5 bases). Germline assignment: CDR1 MGHRA and CDR2 YSYEKL. This CDR3 has 16 amino acids. The V end was cut by 0 bases, the J end by 0 bases, with 9 bases between. The CDR3, as DNA: TGCGCCAGCAGCCAAGATCAGGGAATCTCTGGAAACACCATATATTTT. Translated: CASSQDQGISGNTIYF.

The rearrangement joins TRBV7-8 to TRBJ1-2; D not resolved. V was trimmed by 1 base and J by 2 bases, leaving 11 bases between them. Germline V lookup: CDR1 SGHVS, CDR2 FQNEAQ. The CDR3 sequence is 15 residues long. CDR3 region: CASSLVSGSNYGYTF. CDR3 in DNA: TGTGCCAGCAGCTTAGTTTCGGGGTCGAACTATGGCTACACCTTC.

The CDR3 sequence is CASSPRLAGGPGEQYF. The CDR3 bases are TGTGCCAGCAGCCCGAGACTAGCGGGAGGGCCTGGCGAGCAGTACTTC. The chain combines TRBV9 with TRBJ2-7; 14 nucleotides line up with TRBD2. Per the germline V gene, CDR1 is SGDLS and CDR2 is YYNGEE. CDR3 length equals 16 residues. With V trimmed by 4 bases and J by 6 bases, 9 bases remained unmatched.

V is TRBV5-4 and J is TRBJ2-5; TRBD2 aligns across 9 bases. V lost 0 bases, J lost 1 base, and 4 bases stayed unmatched. The CDR3 contains 16 residues. The V gene's germline CDR1 is SGHNT and CDR2 YYREEE (reference sequence). The CDR3 region is CASSLGSGGFQETQYF. In DNA, the CDR3 is TGTGCCAGCAGCTTGGGGAGCGGGGGGTTCCAAGAGACCCAGTACTTC.

The chain carries TRBV11-1 and TRBJ1-4; TRBD1 aligns across 8 bases. The CDR3 spans 15 residues. J was trimmed by 7 bases and V by 5 bases; bases with no gene match: 9. Germline V gene data show CDR1 as SGHAT and CDR2 as FQDESV (reference sequence). Here the CDR3 DNA reads TGTGCCAGCAGCCCCGGACAGGGACGTGTTGAAAAACTGTTTTTT. This codes for CASSPGQGRVEKLFF. Using reference TRBV11-1 and TRBJ1-4 for the parts outside the CDR3, the full variable domain is EAEVAQSPRYKITEKSQAVAFWCDPISGHATLYWYRQILGQGPELLVQFQDESVVDDSQLPKDRFSAERLKGVDSTLKIQPAELGDSAMYLCASSPGQGRVEKLFFGSGTQLSVL.

This clone was picked up a small number of times. The chain uses TRBV5-1 and TRBJ2-7; D might be TRBD1 (6 bases). The CDR3 contains 14 residues. CDR1 and CDR2 (germline): SGHRS, YFSETQ. Trimming took off 2 bases at V and 7 bases at J, with 16 bases between the two ends. The CDR3, as DNA: TGCGCCAGCAGCTTCGAACAGGGAGTAGGTGAGCAGTACTTC. Translating it yields CASSFEQGVGEQYF.

This chain links TRBV9 with TRBJ1-1; D not resolved. The CDR3 length is 13 residues. V was cut by 0 bases and J by 1 base, with 4 bases left in between. Germline loops: CDR1 SGDLS, CDR2 YYNGEE. The CDR3 protein is CASSVDWNTEAFF. The CDR3 DNA reads TGTGCCAGCAGCGTAGACTGGAACACTGAAGCTTTCTTT.

The chain couples TRBV3-1 (or the pseudogene TRBV3-2) to TRBJ2-3; tentative D call: TRBD2 (7 bases). This CDR3 contains 16 residues. V dropped 3 bases and J dropped 4 bases, with 17 bases sitting between them. The germline gives CDR1 LGHDT, CDR2 YNNKEL (reference sequence). The CDR3 coding sequence is TGTGCCAGCAGCCACCCGAGGGAGGGGGGGCCAGATACGCAGTATTTT. This encodes CASSHPREGGPDTQYF.

The rearrangement joins TRBV7-3 to TRBJ2-2, with D hard to call. Looked up from germline, CDR1 is SGHTA and CDR2 is FQGTGA. Trimming took off 5 bases at V and 6 bases at J, with 13 bases between the two ends. This CDR3 comprises 14 residues. The CDR3 spells CASSDLSAAGELFF. CDR3 coding DNA: TGTGCCAGCAGCGACCTGAGCGCCGCCGGGGAGCTGTTTTTT.

The chain is built from TRBV30 and TRBJ1-1; D perhaps matches TRBD1 (5 bases). Trimming pared 4 bases from V and 3 bases from J, leaving 12 bases between. The CDR3 is made up of 13 amino acids. Germline CDR1 reads GTSNPN; CDR2 reads SVGIG (reference sequence). Here the CDR3 DNA reads TGTGCCTGGAATAAGGGGAAAGACACTGAAGCTTTCTTT. Residues: CAWNKGKDTEAFF. Using reference TRBV30 and TRBJ1-1 for the parts outside the CDR3, the full variable domain is SQTIHQWPATLVQPVGSPLSLECTVEGTSNPNLYWYRQAAGRGLQLLFYSVGIGQISSEVPQNLSASRPQDRQFILSSKKLLLSDSGFYLCAWNKGKDTEAFFGQGTRLTVV.

This sequence joins TRBV7-8 and TRBJ2-7, with 10 bases matching TRBD2. CDR1 SGHVS and CDR2 FQNEAQ come from the germline V gene. The CDR3 extends over 18 amino acids. Trimming cost V 6 bases and J 0 bases; bases outside gene matches: 14. CDR3 in amino acids: CASRGGQDLAGASYEQYF. The CDR3 region has the DNA TGTGCCAGCAGGGGGGGTCAAGATCTAGCGGGAGCCTCCTACGAGCAGTACTTC.

This clone was detected only a few times. This chain joins TRBV6-1 and TRBJ2-2, with 8 bases identical to TRBD1. The CDR3 is made up of 16 amino acids. The germline gives CDR1 MNHNS, CDR2 SASEGT. J was trimmed by 7 bases and V by 2 bases; bases with no gene match: 9. CDR3 region: CASSEHQGAGVGELFF. The CDR3 nucleotides are TGTGCCAGCAGTGAACATCAGGGGGCCGGAGTCGGGGAGCTGTTTTTT.

The genes are TRBV9 and TRBJ2-2; 9 bases match TRBD2. V lost 0 bases to trimming and J lost 5 bases; unmatched junction nucleotides: 8. Germline V lookup: CDR1 SGDLS, CDR2 YYNGEE. The CDR3 extends over 17 amino acids. The CDR3 region is CASSVGPPSGDTGELFF. The CDR3, as DNA: TGTGCCAGCAGCGTAGGGCCCCCTAGCGGGGATACCGGGGAGCTGTTTTTT.

This clone was seen a few times. The genes are TRBV10-1 and TRBJ2-1; D may be TRBD2 (5 bases). CDR3 length equals 13 residues. The V gene's germline CDR1 is WNHNN and CDR2 SYGVQD (reference sequence). Trimming took 9 bases from V and 3 from J, leaving 12 bases between them. The CDR3 is CASSSGSYNEQFF. CDR3 DNA sequence: TGCGCCAGTAGCAGCGGAAGCTACAATGAGCAGTTCTTC.

The gene calls are TRBV5-4 and TRBJ2-1; TRBD2 matches at 10 bases. This CDR3 region has 16 residues. Trimming cost V 1 base and J 7 bases; bases outside gene matches: 8. CDR1 and CDR2 from the germline V gene are SGHNT and YYREEE (reference sequence). The CDR3 nucleotides read TGTGCCAGCAGCTTGCAACTAGCGGGAAAAAGAAATGAGCAGTTCTTC. Translating gives CASSLQLAGKRNEQFF.

The chain is built from TRBV3-1 (or the pseudogene TRBV3-2) and TRBJ1-5; TRBD1 matches 8 bases. V was clipped by 1 base and J by 5 bases; unmatched bases: 7. The CDR3 length is 16 residues. Per the germline V gene, CDR1 is LGHDT and CDR2 is YNNKEL (reference sequence). This CDR3 is CASSQGPQTGDQPQHF. Written as DNA, the CDR3 is TGTGCCAGCAGCCAAGGGCCCCAGACAGGGGATCAGCCCCAGCATTTT.